The 21 T cell receptor beta chains listed next were all sequenced from one sample in a study of T-cell reconstitution after alpha-beta-depleted transplantation in children. As it was prepared, the TCRbeta library received unique molecular identifiers. Via MiXCR, TCRdb re-called the PCR reads, giving one row per CDR3 protein. This table holds about 980,000 distinct CDR3 sequences, 25% to 35% found once. Here the sequenced sample was PBMCs, mostly from graft donor cells, taken 360 days after TCRalphabeta/CD19-depleted stem cell transplant. These receptors all come from a boy younger than two who had a stem cell transplant for SCID, so the T cells may come from the graft donor.

The genes are TRBV2 and TRBJ2-7, with TRBD1 as a possible D gene (6 bases). The CDR3 contains 14 residues. Germline values: CDR1 SNHLY, CDR2 FYNNEI. Trimming cost V 6 bases and J 2 bases, with 14 bases left between them. The CDR3 region has the DNA TGTGCCAGCAGGCCGGACAGCGAACCCTACGAGCAGTACTTC. It yields the protein CASRPDSEPYEQYF. The entire variable domain, with the rest obtained from reference TRBV2 and TRBJ2-7, is as follows: EPEVTQTPSHQVTQMGQEVILRCVPISNHLYFYWYRQILGQKVEFLVSFYNNEISEKSEIFDDQFSVERPDGSNFTLKIRSTKLEDSAMYFCASRPDSEPYEQYFGPGTRLTVT.

The chain has TRBV20-1 and TRBJ2-5; 8 nucleotides match TRBD2. The V gene end was trimmed by 2 bases and the J gene end by 4 bases; junction bases not matched to a gene: 12. Germline V gives CDR1 DFQATT, CDR2 SNEGSKA (reference sequence). This CDR3 comprises 16 residues. The chain's CDR3 is CSARSVRGAAGETQYF. For the CDR3, the DNA is TGCAGTGCTAGATCTGTGCGGGGGGCCGCAGGAGAGACCCAGTACTTC.

The chain joins TRBV7-8 to TRBJ2-7; D is unresolved. Per germline, CDR1 SGHVS and CDR2 FQNEAQ. Between the trimmed V and J ends, which lost 5 bases and 7 bases, there was a span of 15 bases. This CDR3 has 13 amino acids. The CDR3 region has the DNA TGTGCCAGCAGCCCCCGGATCGATGAAGAGCAGTACTTC. It yields the protein CASSPRIDEEQYF.

The chain has TRBV20-1 and TRBJ2-3; maybe TRBD2 (6 bases). The germline gives CDR1 DFQATT, CDR2 SNEGSKA (reference sequence). This CDR3 is 13 amino acids long. Trimming pared 1 base from V and 2 bases from J, leaving 7 bases between. As DNA, the CDR3 is TGCAGTGCTAGAGGGGACTCCACAGATACGCAGTATTTT. Its protein product is CSARGDSTDTQYF.

This clonotype was observed a few times. The chain joins TRBV20-1 to TRBJ2-1; a possible D gene is TRBD2 (5 bases). V was cut by 6 bases and J by 0 bases, with 24 bases left in between. The CDR3 sequence is 18 residues long. The germline CDR1 and CDR2 sequences are DFQATT and SNEGSKA (reference sequence). Here the CDR3 DNA reads TGCAGTGCCCCAAGCCTTACTTATAGCGTATACTCCTACAATGAGCAGTTCTTC. Amino acid sequence: CSAPSLTYSVYSYNEQFF.

The rearrangement links TRBV9 to TRBJ2-1; possible D gene TRBD2, 7 bases. Trimming took off 3 bases at V and 10 bases at J, with 14 bases between the two ends. CDR3 length: 13 residues. CDR1 SGDLS and CDR2 YYNGEE come from the germline V gene. The CDR3 region is CASSEGGGSEQFF. CDR3 nucleotide sequence: TGTGCCAGCAGCGAGGGAGGGGGAAGCGAGCAGTTCTTC.

This clonotype has more than one count but fewer than ten. The chain is built from TRBV12-3 or TRBV12-4 and TRBJ2-2; D uncertain. V was cut by 5 bases and J by 1 base, with 8 bases left in between. This CDR3 has 14 residues. The CDR3 here is CASSRNRNTGELFF. The CDR3 DNA sequence: TGTGCCAGCAGTCGCAACAGGAACACCGGGGAGCTGTTTTTT.

The table lists this clonotype with a few counts. V is TRBV20-1 and J is TRBJ1-4; the D is unclear. The V gene lost 0 bases and the J gene lost 8 bases, with 13 bases spanning the gap. The CDR3 sequence is 14 residues long. Germline V lookup: CDR1 DFQATT, CDR2 SNEGSKA (reference sequence). The CDR3 sequence is CSARDPRTVEKLFF. The CDR3 bases are TGCAGTGCTAGAGATCCGAGGACTGTAGAAAAACTGTTTTTT.

The gene calls are TRBV18 and TRBJ2-3; the match to TRBD1 covers 8 bases. The CDR3 runs 17 residues. Germline trimming cut 5 bases from V and 6 bases from J; bases unmatched to any gene: 16. Germline lookup yields CDR1 KGHSH and CDR2 LQKENI. The CDR3 protein is CASSRNRRPDREDTQYF. Here the CDR3 DNA reads TGTGCCAGCTCAAGGAATCGGCGTCCGGACAGGGAGGATACGCAGTATTTT.

This clonotype was counted ten times or more. This chain connects TRBV15 to TRBJ1-2; 7 nucleotides line up with TRBD1. The junction had 7 bases not matched to a gene; V was cut back by 1 base and J by 8 bases. The CDR3 has 14 amino acids. The germline V gene encodes CDR1 LNHNV and CDR2 YYDKDF (reference sequence). The CDR3 region has the DNA TGTGCCACCAGCAGAGGACCCGGACAGGCGGGCTACACCTTC. It is translated as CATSRGPGQAGYTF. Looking up the rest from reference TRBV15 and TRBJ1-2 gives the full variable domain: DAMVIQNPRYQVTQFGKPVTLSCSQTLNHNVMYWYQQKSSQAPKLLFHYYDKDFNNEADTPDNFQSRRPNTSFCFLDIRSPGLGDTAMYLCATSRGPGQAGYTFGSGTRLTVV.

The sample holds a few counts of this clonotype. This chain uses TRBV7-6 with TRBJ1-1; no reliable D call. CDR3 length: 13 amino acids. V dropped 2 bases and J dropped 4 bases, with 8 bases sitting between them. CDR1 and CDR2 from the germline V gene are SGHVS and FNYEAQ. CDR3 loop: CASSLMVPTEAFF. CDR3 sequence (DNA): TGTGCCAGCAGCTTAATGGTGCCCACTGAAGCTTTCTTT. Full variable domain (rest looked up from reference TRBV7-6 and TRBJ1-1): GAGVSQSPRYKVTKRGQDVALRCDPISGHVSLYWYRQALGQGPEFLTYFNYEAQQDKSGLPNDRFSAERPEGSISTLTIQRTEQRDSAMYRCASSLMVPTEAFFGQGTRLTVV.

Written as DNA, the CDR3 is TGCAGTGGGAAGGACTTTTACACCGGGGAGCTGTTTTTT. Its translation: CSGKDFYTGELFF. The chain joins TRBV20-1 to TRBJ2-2; tentative D call: TRBD2 (5 bases). Germline V gene sequence: CDR1 DFQATT, CDR2 SNEGSKA (reference sequence). The CDR3 runs to 13 residues. V was trimmed by 7 bases and J by 3 bases, leaving 12 bases between them.

This clonotype was seen more than once but under ten times. The CDR3 here is CASSSHRDSGANVLTF. The CDR3 coding sequence is TGCGCCAGCAGCTCCCACAGGGACTCTGGGGCCAACGTCCTGACTTTC. The chain couples TRBV5-1 to TRBJ2-6; D may be TRBD1 (6 bases). The ends were cut back, 3 bases at V and 0 bases at J, with 10 bases in the middle. The CDR3 is 16 residues long. Germline-derived CDR1 and CDR2 are SGHRS and YFSETQ.

This sequence joins TRBV7-2 and TRBJ2-5, with 9 bases fitting TRBD2. CDR3 length equals 14 residues. Germline CDR1 and CDR2: SGHTA and FQGNSA. The J segment lost 5 bases and the V segment lost 5 bases, leaving 6 bases of the junction unmatched. Here the CDR3 DNA reads TGTGCCAGCAGCCAAGGACTAGCGTGGGAGACCCAGTACTTC. Its protein product is CASSQGLAWETQYF.

The chain carries TRBV4-2 and TRBJ2-7, with D tentatively TRBD1 (6 bases). Germline CDR1 is LGHNA and CDR2 is YNFKEQ. CDR3 length: 15 amino acids. V lost 2 bases and J lost 2, with 13 bases in between. The CDR3 DNA reads TGTGCCAGCAGCCAATTTGGCTCAGGGGCCTACGAGCAGTACTTC. As protein: CASSQFGSGAYEQYF.

This clonotype was picked up a small number of times. This chain joins TRBV6-1 and TRBJ2-1, with no clear D. With 4 bases removed from V and 8 bases from J, the gap between germline ends came to 6 bases. The CDR3 has 11 residues. Germline V CDR1 and CDR2: MNHNS, SASEGT. CDR3: CASSVVYEQFF. The CDR3 DNA follows: TGTGCCAGCAGTGTGGTGTATGAGCAGTTCTTC.

The chain uses TRBV12-3 or TRBV12-4 and TRBJ1-4; D is undetermined. Trimming left V 3 bases short and J 7 bases short, with 12 bases between. CDR3 length equals 14 residues. DNA for the CDR3: TGTGCCAGCAGTTTCACCAGACACCCTGAAAAACTGTTTTTT. This gives the protein CASSFTRHPEKLFF.

This chain connects TRBV5-6 to TRBJ2-1; the match to TRBD2 covers 16 bases. This CDR3 has 14 amino acids. From germline, CDR1 is SGHDT and CDR2 YYEEEE. V lost 4 bases to trimming and J lost 13 bases; unmatched junction nucleotides: 5. CDR3 sequence reads: CASSQGLAGGLQFF. The CDR3 coding sequence is TGTGCCAGCAGCCAGGGACTAGCGGGGGGGCTACAGTTCTTC.

The rearrangement links TRBV13 to TRBJ2-1, with TRBD1 matching over 7 bases. Germline CDR1 and CDR2: PRHDT and FYEKMQ (reference sequence). Unmatched junction bases numbered 10, after V lost 5 bases and J lost 6 bases. This CDR3 spans 15 amino acids. CDR3 nucleotides: TGTGCCAGCAGCCGCCCTCCCGGGACAGTCAATGAGCAGTTCTTC. Its translation: CASSRPPGTVNEQFF.

V and J are TRBV30 and TRBJ1-4; tentatively, D is TRBD1 (5 bases). Trimming took off 4 bases at V and 13 bases at J, with 16 bases between the two ends. Germline V gene data show CDR1 as GTSNPN and CDR2 as SVGIG (reference sequence). This CDR3 is built from 12 residues. The CDR3 DNA reads TGTGCCTGGACTGGGATGACCGGGGGACTGTTTTTT. This sequence encodes CAWTGMTGGLFF.

The chain is built from TRBV5-6 and TRBJ2-2; tentative D call: TRBD2 (5 bases). Trimming removed 0 bases at V and 6 bases at J, with 9 bases between. Germline CDR1 and CDR2: SGHDT and YYEEEE. This CDR3 is 14 amino acids long. The CDR3 nucleotides are TGTGCCAGCAGCTTGGCGGGATCGGCCGGGGAGCTGTTTTTT. It specifies CASSLAGSAGELFF.